Following are 25 T cell receptor beta chains from one sample sequenced in a study of cytomegalovirus exposure and HLA in healthy donors. Profiled with immunoSEQ multiplex PCR; TCRdb holds only in-frame clones, not every one. Among about 220,000 clones, 85% to 95% were seen once, and the ten largest hold approximately 1.1%. Sequencing used PBMCs. The receptors originated from a woman aged 18-30 years in good health and CMV-seronegative.

CDR3 DNA: TGTGCCAGCAGCACACAGGGGGCGCCTTACAATGAGCAGTTCTTC. It yields the protein CASSTQGAPYNEQFF. The chain couples TRBV9 to TRBJ2-1; 9 nucleotides agree with TRBD1. V trimming: 4 bases; J trimming: 4 bases; junction bases outside the gene matches: 6. The CDR3 covers 15 residues. Germline V gives CDR1 SGDLS, CDR2 YYNGEE.

This clone was seen only a few times. The V call is TRBV19, the J call TRBJ1-6; D gene unclear. V dropped 4 bases and J dropped 9 bases, with 13 bases sitting between them. The CDR3 covers 14 residues. Germline lookup yields CDR1 LNHDA and CDR2 SQIVND (reference sequence). CDR3 protein: CASSTPLPGSPLHF. CDR3 nucleotides: TGTGCCAGTAGTACTCCCCTCCCCGGTTCACCCCTCCACTTT.

This chain joins TRBV19 and TRBJ2-1; D perhaps matches TRBD2 (7 bases). The CDR3 runs to 13 residues. From germline, CDR1 is LNHDA and CDR2 SQIVND (reference sequence). V lost 7 bases and J lost 6, with 13 bases in between. The CDR3: CASTQGGANEQFF. CDR3 sequence (DNA): TGTGCCAGTACTCAAGGGGGGGCCAATGAGCAGTTCTTC.

V and J are TRBV5-4 and TRBJ1-1; 8 bases agree with TRBD1. V lost 4 bases and J lost 6; bases outside the gene matches: 8. Germline-derived CDR1 and CDR2 are SGHNT and YYREEE (reference sequence). This CDR3 has 14 amino acids. The CDR3 loop reads CASSMDRERSEAFF. The CDR3 nucleotides read TGTGCCAGCAGCATGGACAGGGAGAGGTCTGAAGCTTTCTTT.

The rearrangement joins TRBV6-5 to TRBJ1-1; the D is unclear. The germline V gene encodes CDR1 MNHEY and CDR2 SVGAGI. The CDR3 covers 13 residues. V dropped 2 bases and J dropped 5 bases, with 9 bases sitting between them. DNA for the CDR3: TGTGCCAGCAGTTACCAACCGGGAACTGAAGCTTTCTTT. Its protein product is CASSYQPGTEAFF.

This clone came up a few times. The J gene is TRBJ2-1, the V gene TRBV10-3; a weak D match, TRBD2 (6 bases). With 6 bases removed from V and 7 bases from J, the gap between germline ends came to 13 bases. This CDR3 spans 13 amino acids. Looked up from germline, CDR1 is ENHRY and CDR2 is SYGVKD. CDR3 in amino acids: CAIRTTSENEQFF. Written as DNA, the CDR3 is TGTGCCATCAGGACGACTAGTGAGAATGAGCAGTTCTTC.

This rearrangement joins TRBV19 to TRBJ2-3; a possible D gene is TRBD1 (6 bases). The length of the CDR3 is 13 residues. The germline V and J ends were trimmed by 6 bases and 4 bases, with 11 bases remaining between them. Germline V CDR1 and CDR2: LNHDA, SQIVND (reference sequence). The CDR3 DNA is TGTGCCAGTAGGCCAAACAGGGCAGATACGCAGTATTTT. Encoded protein: CASRPNRADTQYF.

This clone appeared a few times. This chain uses TRBV10-2 with TRBJ1-5; a possible D gene is TRBD1 (5 bases). The CDR3 length is 15 residues. V was shortened by 2 bases and J by 4 bases, with 12 bases between the two germline ends. CDR1 is WSHSY, CDR2 SAAADI, per germline. This CDR3 reads CASSETGRFNQPQHF. The DNA for the CDR3 is TGCGCCAGCAGTGAGACAGGCAGATTTAATCAGCCCCAGCATTTT.

This chain links TRBV27 with TRBJ2-7; D remains ambiguous. V was trimmed by 4 bases and J by 6 bases, leaving 16 bases between them. In germline, CDR1 is MNHEY, CDR2 SMNVEV (reference sequence). The CDR3 loop spans 14 amino acids. The CDR3, as DNA: TGTGCCAGCAGTTCGTCCCCGACACGACGCGAGCAGTACTTC. Translated: CASSSSPTRREQYF.

The CDR3 sequence: CASQQGRSYEQYF. Here the CDR3 DNA reads TGTGCCAGCCAACAGGGGAGGTCCTACGAGCAGTACTTC. This chain links TRBV2 with TRBJ2-7; D may be TRBD1 (7 bases). The V end was cut by 8 bases, the J end by 1 base, with 12 bases between. The CDR3 is 13 amino acids. The germline V gene has CDR1 SNHLY and CDR2 FYNNEI.

CDR3 coding DNA: TGTGCCAGCCGTCGGGGGGTGGTCGGTGAAAAACTGTTTTTT. Its protein is CASRRGVVGEKLFF. The V gene is TRBV28, the J gene TRBJ1-4; D is possibly TRBD1 (5 bases). Germline V gene lookup returns CDR1 MDHEN and CDR2 SYDVKM. V was cut by 8 bases and J by 7 bases, with 17 bases left in between. This CDR3 spans 14 amino acids.

This clone was observed once. V usage is TRBV28 and J usage is TRBJ2-5, with 8 bases aligning to TRBD1. Germline CDR1 MDHEN, CDR2 SYDVKM. The CDR3 contains 14 residues. Losses at the gene ends were 2 bases for V and 4 bases for J; bases not matched to a gene: 3. The CDR3 spells CASSLDDRGETQYF. CDR3 DNA sequence: TGTGCCAGCAGTTTAGATGACAGGGGAGAGACCCAGTACTTC.

The chain joins TRBV5-6 to TRBJ2-7; 8 bases fit TRBD1. Germline V lookup: CDR1 SGHDT, CDR2 YYEEEE. V shed 4 bases and J 6 bases; nucleotides not matched to a gene: 9. This CDR3 is built from 14 residues. The CDR3 DNA reads TGTGCCAGCAGCCCGACGACAGGGGAAGGCGAGCAGTACTTC. It encodes CASSPTTGEGEQYF.

The genes are TRBV2 and TRBJ1-5; 7 nucleotides match TRBD1. CDR1 is SNHLY, CDR2 FYNNEI, per germline. CDR3 length: 13 residues. V dropped 8 bases and J dropped 3; count of bases not matched to a gene: 4. Here the CDR3 reads CASLGTDNQPQHF. The CDR3 DNA reads TGTGCCAGCCTAGGGACAGACAATCAGCCCCAGCATTTT.

The chain joins TRBV7-3 to TRBJ2-3; 7 nucleotides agree with TRBD2. Trimming at V came to 8 bases and at J to 0 bases, leaving 11 bases not matched to a gene. The CDR3 has 16 amino acids. CDR1 is SGHTA, CDR2 FQGTGA, per germline. The CDR3 protein is CASCSGGSGSTDTQYF. For the CDR3, the DNA is TGTGCCAGCTGCTCCGGGGGGAGCGGAAGCACAGATACGCAGTATTTT.

V is TRBV30 and J is TRBJ1-2; weak D call: TRBD1 (6 bases). V was trimmed by 2 bases and J by 2 bases, leaving 6 bases between them. CDR3 length equals 12 residues. Germline-derived CDR1 and CDR2 are GTSNPN and SVGIG (reference sequence). DNA of the CDR3: TGTGCCTGGAGTCAGGGGAACTATGGCTACACCTTC. Encoded protein: CAWSQGNYGYTF.

A note on this clone: This is likely a read error, given that the CDR3 carries no conserved phenylalanine or tryptophan at its end. The DNA is left out, because the CDR3 cannot be placed on it with certainty; the CDR3 is given as TCRdb lists it. The chain combines TRBV13 with TRBJ1-1. Germline CDR1 PRHDT, CDR2 FYEKMQ (reference sequence). The CDR3 adds up to 12 amino acids, both ends counted. The CDR3 is CASSSSVEVHTV.

This chain uses TRBV7-9 with TRBJ1-2, with D tentatively TRBD1 (6 bases). The V gene lost 1 base and the J gene lost 7 bases, with 19 bases spanning the gap. The CDR3 runs 16 residues. CDR1 and CDR2 (germline): SEHNR, FQNEAQ (reference sequence). The CDR3 spells CASSLGGGGAERGYTF. The CDR3 nucleotides are TGTGCCAGCAGCTTAGGGGGCGGGGGCGCAGAACGTGGCTACACCTTC.

This clone was seen just once. The V gene is TRBV30, the J gene TRBJ2-7; TRBD1 is a possible D gene (6 bases). The CDR3 sequence is 13 residues long. Per the germline V gene, CDR1 is GTSNPN and CDR2 is SVGIG (reference sequence). Trimming removed 5 bases from V and 0 bases from J, with 11 bases in between. This CDR3 reads CAWSTGSSYEQYF. CDR3 coding DNA: TGTGCCTGGTCGACAGGCTCCTCCTACGAGCAGTACTTC.

The J gene is TRBJ2-7, the V gene TRBV2; 7 nucleotides line up with TRBD2. This CDR3 region has 17 residues. Germline lookup yields CDR1 SNHLY and CDR2 FYNNEI. Losses at the gene ends were 7 bases for V and 1 base for J; bases not matched to a gene: 16. DNA of the CDR3: TGTGCCAGCAAAACTGTTTGGGAGGGACCGATGTCCTACGAGCAGTACTTC. It specifies CASKTVWEGPMSYEQYF.

The gene calls are TRBV28 and TRBJ1-5; D call uncertain. The CDR3 is 11 amino acids. Germline CDR1 MDHEN, CDR2 SYDVKM. V lost 7 bases, J lost 4 bases, and 5 bases lay in between. The CDR3 DNA reads TGTGCCAGCAACAAAAATCAGCCCCAGCATTTT. It yields the protein CASNKNQPQHF.

The chain is built from TRBV7-6 and TRBJ2-5; the D gene is possibly TRBD2 (6 bases). There are 15 residues in the CDR3. Germline lookup yields CDR1 SGHVS and CDR2 FNYEAQ. The ends were cut back, 2 bases at V and 0 bases at J, with 10 bases in the middle. The CDR3 sequence: CASSLTGEYQETQYF. Written as DNA, the CDR3 is TGTGCCAGCAGCTTAACGGGAGAGTACCAAGAGACCCAGTACTTC.

The chain links TRBV28 to TRBJ2-1; maybe TRBD2 (7 bases). CDR3 length: 14 amino acids. The germline gives CDR1 MDHEN, CDR2 SYDVKM. The ends were cut back, 6 bases at V and 5 bases at J, with 14 bases in the middle. In DNA, the CDR3 is TGTGCCAGCAGCCTCCTGGGGGGGCACAATGAGCAGTTCTTC. Protein sequence: CASSLLGGHNEQFF.

This clone has just a few counts. The chain carries TRBV5-8 and TRBJ2-7, with 8 bases matching TRBD1. With 4 bases clipped from V and 0 bases from J, the junction kept 6 bases outside the gene matches. Per germline, CDR1 SGHTS and CDR2 YDEGEE. The CDR3 sequence is 15 residues long. CDR3 protein: CASSPEDRVSYEQYF. CDR3 in DNA: TGTGCCAGCAGCCCCGAGGACAGGGTCTCCTACGAGCAGTACTTC.

The V call is TRBV1, the J call TRBJ2-7; TRBD1, the table's D call, was not compared with the DNA. TRBV1 has pseudogene status. The CDR3 totals 17 residues. The CDR3, as DNA: TGCACCAGCAGCCATTCCGGGACAGGGCGTCCGTCCTACGAGCAGTACTTC. This translates into CTSSHSGTGRPSYEQYF.